The TCR beta chain under discussion was sequenced for a study of human T cells and chemical hapten exposure. Study overall: Weekly administration of diphenylcyclopropenone to the scalp of patients continued throughout the roughly 23-week study. Variability of per-sample TCR yields stemmed mainly from small differences in pooled library volume.

TCRdb independently ran MiXCR on the RACE reads; one entry per CDR3 protein. The data show 71,000 or so distinct CDR3 sequences, around 10% seen once. The germline V and J ends were trimmed by 0 bases and 7 bases, with 7 bases remaining between them. This CDR3 spans 13 amino acids. Looked up from germline, CDR1 is KGHSH and CDR2 is LQKENI. Time point here: patch test 1, 2 weeks after DPC sensitization. This sample's treatment: therapeutic diphenylcyclopropenone sensitization with weekly scalp DPC. This clonotype was observed at least ten times. The sequence came from a woman aged 40 to 55 with alopecia areata. Some clones in this sample may be carry-over from other donors' samples. The sequenced sample was whole blood, obtained in connection with sensitization to the hapten diphenylcyclopropenone (DPC). This chain links TRBV18 with TRBJ2-1; D uncertain. This CDR3 is CASSPPWGNEQFF. CDR3 nucleotide sequence: TGTGCCAGCTCACCACCTTGGGGAAATGAGCAGTTCTTC.